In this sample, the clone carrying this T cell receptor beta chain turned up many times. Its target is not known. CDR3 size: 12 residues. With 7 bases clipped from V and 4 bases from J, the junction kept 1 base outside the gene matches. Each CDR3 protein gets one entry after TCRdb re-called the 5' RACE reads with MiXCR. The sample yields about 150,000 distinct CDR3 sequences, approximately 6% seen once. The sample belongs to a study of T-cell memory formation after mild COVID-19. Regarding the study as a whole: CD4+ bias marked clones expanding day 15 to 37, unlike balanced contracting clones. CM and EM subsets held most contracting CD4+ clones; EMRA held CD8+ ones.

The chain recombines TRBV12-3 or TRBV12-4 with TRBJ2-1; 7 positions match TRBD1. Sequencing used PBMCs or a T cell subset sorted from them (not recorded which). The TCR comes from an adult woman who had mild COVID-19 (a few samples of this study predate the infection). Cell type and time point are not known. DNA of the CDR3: TGTGCCAGCAAGGGACAGTACAATGAGCAGTTCTTC. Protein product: CASKGQYNEQFF.